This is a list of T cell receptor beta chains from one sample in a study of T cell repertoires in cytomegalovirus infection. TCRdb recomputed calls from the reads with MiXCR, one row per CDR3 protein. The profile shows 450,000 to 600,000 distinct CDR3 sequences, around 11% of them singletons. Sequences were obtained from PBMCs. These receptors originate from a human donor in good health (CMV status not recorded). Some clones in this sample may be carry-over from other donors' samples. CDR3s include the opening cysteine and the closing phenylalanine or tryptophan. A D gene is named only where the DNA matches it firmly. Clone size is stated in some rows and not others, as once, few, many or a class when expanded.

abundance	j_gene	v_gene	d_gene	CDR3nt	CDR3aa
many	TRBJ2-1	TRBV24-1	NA	TGTGCCACCAGTGATTTCGGGGGCCGTTCCTACAATGAGCAGTTCTTC	CATSDFGGRSYNEQFF
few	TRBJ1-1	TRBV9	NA	TGTGCCAGCAGCGCTGAGCGGCTCACTGAAGCTTTCTTT	CASSAERLTEAFF
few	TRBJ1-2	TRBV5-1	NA	TGCGCCAGCAGCCTTCCTCCGGGACACCAGAACTATGGCTACACCTTC	CASSLPPGHQNYGYTF
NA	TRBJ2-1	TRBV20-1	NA	TGCAGTGCTAGAGATCTCACCTACAATGAGCAGTTCTTC	CSARDLTYNEQFF
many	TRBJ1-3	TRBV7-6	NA	TGTGCCAGCAGCCCGCAGGGTCCTTCGAGTTGGGGAAACACCATATATTTT	CASSPQGPSSWGNTIYF
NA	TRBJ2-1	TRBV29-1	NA	TGCAGCGTTGACGGCTTTCCGCAGTTCTTC	CSVDGFPQFF
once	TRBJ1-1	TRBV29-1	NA	TGCAGCGTTGAAGTCCCCCCCGGGAACACTGAAGCTTTCTTT	CSVEVPPGNTEAFF
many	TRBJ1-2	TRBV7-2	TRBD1	TGTGCCACCACTCGACAGGGCTATGGCTACACCTTC	CATTRQGYGYTF
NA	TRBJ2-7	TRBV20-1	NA	TGCAGTGCTAGAGATCCCACAGTTTACTACGAGCAGTACTTC	CSARDPTVYYEQYF
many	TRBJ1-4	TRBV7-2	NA	TGTGCCAGCAGCTTAGTCCCGAGTATTAATGAAAAACTGTTTTTT	CASSLVPSINEKLFF
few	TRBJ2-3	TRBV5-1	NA	TGCGCCAGCAGGGGCGAGGCAGATACGCAGTATTTT	CASRGEADTQYF
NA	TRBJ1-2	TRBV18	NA	TGTGCCAGCTCACCAGTTGCCAGCGCAGGCTATGGCTACACCTTC	CASSPVASAGYGYTF
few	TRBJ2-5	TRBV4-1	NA	TGCGCCAGCAGCCAAGGAGCCGCGGCGGGGGCACAAGAGACCCAGTACTTC	CASSQGAAAGAQETQYF
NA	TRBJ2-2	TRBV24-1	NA	TGTGCCACCAGTGATTTGCGGCGGGGGAACACCGGGGAGCTGTTTTTT	CATSDLRRGNTGELFF
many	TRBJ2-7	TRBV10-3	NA	TGTGCCATCAAAGGGGCTAGCCGATACGAGCAGTACTTC	CAIKGASRYEQYF
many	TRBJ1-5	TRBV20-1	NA	TGCAGTGCTAGACGGCGAACGAAGGACAGTAAGCCCCAGCATTTT	CSARRRTKDSKPQHF
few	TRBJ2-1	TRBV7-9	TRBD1	TGTGCCAGCAGTTTCGACAGGGTGCGGGACAATGAGCAGTTCTTC	CASSFDRVRDNEQFF
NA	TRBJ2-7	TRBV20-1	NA	TGCAGTGCTAACCCAGACACCACTAGCTCCTACGAGCAGTACTTC	CSANPDTTSSYEQYF
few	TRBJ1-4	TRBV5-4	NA	TGTGCCAGCAGTACGCCAGGGTCTAATGAAAAACTGTTTTTT	CASSTPGSNEKLFF
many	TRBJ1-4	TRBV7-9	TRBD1	TGTGCCAGCAGCCCCCGGACAGGGACTGAAAAACTGTTTTTT	CASSPRTGTEKLFF
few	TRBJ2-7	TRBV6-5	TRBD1	TGTGCCAGCAGTCAGAGAGGGGGCGGTTACGAGCAGTACTTC	CASSQRGGGYEQYF
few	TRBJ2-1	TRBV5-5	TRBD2	TGTGCCAGCAGCCGACGACTAGCGGGGGGCTCCTACAATGAGCAGTTCTTC	CASSRRLAGGSYNEQFF
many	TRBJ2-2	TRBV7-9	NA	TGTGCCAGCAGCTTAACAACGGAGGGCGGGGAGCTGTTTTTT	CASSLTTEGGELFF
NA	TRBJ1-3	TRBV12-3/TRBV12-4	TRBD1	TGTGCCAGCAGCCCAAGGTTCAGGGGGCGAAACACCATATATTTT	CASSPRFRGRNTIYF
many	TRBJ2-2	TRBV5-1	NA	TGCGCCAGCAGCTTGTCGCAGGGAAACACCGGGGAGCTGTTTTTT	CASSLSQGNTGELFF
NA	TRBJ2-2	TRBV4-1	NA	TGCGCCAGCAGCCAAGATGCTCCGGGGGCGAACACCGGGGAGCTGTTTTTT	CASSQDAPGANTGELFF
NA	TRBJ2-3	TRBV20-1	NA	TGCAGTGCTCCGTCAACAAGCACAGATACGCAGTATTTT	CSAPSTSTDTQYF
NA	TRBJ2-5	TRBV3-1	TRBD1	TGTGCCAGCAGCCCTGCCCTACAGGGGGCGGGAGAGACCCAGTACTTC	CASSPALQGAGETQYF
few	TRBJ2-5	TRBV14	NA	TGTGCCAGCAGCCGAAACATCCAAGAGACCCAGTACTTC	CASSRNIQETQYF
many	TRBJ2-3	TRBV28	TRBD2	TGTGCCAGCAGGATCCTAGCGGGAGGAGATACGCAGTATTTT	CASRILAGGDTQYF
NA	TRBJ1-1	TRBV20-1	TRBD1	TGCAGTGCTATCAGAGGAGGGCAGGGGGATGAAGCTTTCTTT	CSAIRGGQGDEAFF
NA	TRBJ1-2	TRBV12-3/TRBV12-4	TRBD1	TGTGCCAGCACCCCCGGACAGGGGGCGATCGGCTACACCTTC	CASTPGQGAIGYTF
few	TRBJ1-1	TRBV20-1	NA	TGCAGTGTTCACAGCTTTCCCACTGAAGCTTTCTTT	CSVHSFPTEAFF
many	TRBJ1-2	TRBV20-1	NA	TGCAGTGCTAGAGTGAGAAATATAGCATACGGCTACACCTTC	CSARVRNIAYGYTF
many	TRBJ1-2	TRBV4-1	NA	TGCGCCAGCAGCCGCCCGTCCGAAGGGACTGGCTACACCTTC	CASSRPSEGTGYTF
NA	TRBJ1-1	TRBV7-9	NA	TGTGCCAGCAGCTCCCAATCTGGATCCACTGAAGCTTTCTTT	CASSSQSGSTEAFF
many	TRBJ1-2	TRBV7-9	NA	TGTGCCAGCAGCCCCGGGGGGCTGCAGCGCTACACCTTC	CASSPGGLQRYTF
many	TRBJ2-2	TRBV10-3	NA	TGTGCCATCAGTCCGACCGTGGCGACCGGGGAGCTGTTTTTT	CAISPTVATGELFF
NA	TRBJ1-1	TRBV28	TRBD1	TGTGCCAGCAGGACAGGGATCATTCCTGAAGCTTTCTTT	CASRTGIIPEAFF
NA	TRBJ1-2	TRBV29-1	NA	TGCAGCGTTGACCCCCCCCAGTCTTATAACTATGGCTACACCTTC	CSVDPPQSYNYGYTF
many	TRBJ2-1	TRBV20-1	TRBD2	TGCAGTGCTAGAGATCCCAGGACTAGCGGGAGGGCTGGGGCCAACAATGAGCAGTTCTTC	CSARDPRTSGRAGANNEQFF
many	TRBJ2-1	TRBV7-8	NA	TGTGCCAGCAGCCGAGCGGATAGATATGAGCAGTTCTTC	CASSRADRYEQFF
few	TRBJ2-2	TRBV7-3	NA	TGTGCCAGCAGCCCTTCCCGGGCGGACACCGGGGAGCTGTTTTTT	CASSPSRADTGELFF